This T cell receptor (beta chain) comes out of a study of blood T cell repertoires in COVID-19. Method: immunoSEQ multiplex PCR; TCRdb's copy keeps in-frame clones and lacks some. The top ten hold 2.5% to 3% of the sample, which has roughly 240,000 clones, approximately 86% seen once. The CDR3 covers 15 residues. From germline, CDR1 is MNHEY and CDR2 SVGEGT. V dropped 2 bases and J dropped 6; count of bases not matched to a gene: 7. Participants' reported clinical history set cohort assignment. The TCR originated in a young woman with acute COVID-19. The sample comprised PBMCs or T cells enriched from blood (not recorded which). The chain has TRBV6-2 or TRBV6-3 and TRBJ1-5; 7 bases map to TRBD1. The CDR3 nucleotides are TGTGCCAGCAGTTACATGGAGGGGGCATTTCAGCCCCAGCATTTT. Its translation is CASSYMEGAFQPQHF.